The entry that follows covers one T cell receptor beta chain sequence. In the source study's methods: Estimation of nucleated cell counts was performed using reference gene primer amplification. Generated by immunoSEQ multiplex PCR, the TCRdb table keeps only in-frame clones and is missing some. V, J and clone size reflect that table, while D and trimming were determined from the DNA. The table records roughly 310,000 clones, roughly 90% of them present only once. The sample is drawn from a study of blood T cell repertoires in COVID-19. Overall study context: The samples span acute and convalescent COVID-19 from the United States, Italy and Spain. The cDNA or gDNA used as material had been derived from T cells, B-cell-depleted T cells, or PBMCs.

The sequencing sample was made of peripheral blood. The origin of this receptor is a woman between 45 and 65 years old with active or convalescent COVID-19.

The CDR3 here is CASSQEPLDREGPGNTIYF. The CDR3 DNA is TGCGCCAGCAGCCAAGAGCCCCTCGACAGGGAAGGGCCTGGAAACACCATATATTTT. This rearrangement joins TRBV4-3 to TRBJ1-3; the match to TRBD1 covers 7 bases. The CDR3 length is 19 residues. Unmatched junction bases numbered 13, after V lost 0 bases and J lost 2 bases. Germline lookup yields CDR1 LGHNA and CDR2 YSLEER.